This T cell receptor beta chain was profiled in a study of beta chain features in type 1 diabetes. At the level of the study: The examined sorted cells totaled fewer than 110,000,000 across samples. Findings of the study overall: Diminished insertions and augmented deletions at VDJ junctions characterized type 1 diabetes patients. Possibly, sequencing cDNA over-represented cells that had high TCR expression levels. PCR might favor shorter templates, but any such skew would affect patients and controls equally.

Every isolated RNA sample was fully reverse transcribed, so sequencing captured expressed TCRB transcripts. The table came from immunoSEQ multiplex PCR; TCRdb's copy has only in-frame clones and leaves some out. The sample shows more than 150,000 clones, 7.5% to 9.5% of them seen only once. This clone occurred a few times. Its cognate antigen is unknown. The source of this sequence is a woman aged 18-30 years in good health. Input material: central memory CD4+ T cells from blood.

This CDR3 is CASSPGTSGRKHEQYF. DNA of the CDR3: TGTGCCAGCAGTCCCGGGACTAGCGGGAGAAAGCACGAGCAGTACTTC. This sequence joins TRBV5-4 and TRBJ2-7; 14 bases match TRBD2. This CDR3 contains 16 residues. With V trimmed by 5 bases and J by 5 bases, 9 bases remained unmatched. Germline CDR1 SGHNT, CDR2 YYREEE (reference sequence).